This TCR beta chain was recovered during a study of Graves' ophthalmopathy and Graves' hyperthyroidism. Clinical symptoms, serum thyroxine, TRAb, thyroid ultrasound and orbital computed tomography were relied on for diagnosis. V was clipped by 3 bases and J by 2 bases, with 13 bases between them. The CDR3 sequence is 15 residues long. Germline V CDR1 and CDR2: KGHDR, SFDVKD. Amplifying from RNA transcripts, the study obtained TCR beta CDR3 regions. RT-PCR with HTBI primers came first, then second-round multiplex PCR. Each CDR3 protein gets one entry after TCRdb re-called the multiplex PCR reads with MiXCR. The sample shows about 240,000 distinct CDR3 sequences, about 47% of them seen only once. This clonotype was observed a handful of times.

The receptor was derived from an adult man with Graves' ophthalmopathy. The sequenced sample was peripheral blood. The chain links TRBV24-1 to TRBJ2-7, with D perhaps given as TRBD1 or TRBD2 (5 bases each). In nucleotides, the CDR3 is TGTGCCACCAGTGATCTCCGGGACGGAGCCTACGAGCAGTACTTC. Translated, it gives CATSDLRDGAYEQYF.